The 26 T cell receptor beta chains below all came from one sample that was sequenced in a study of tissue T cells after allogeneic stem cell transplantation. The protocol was immunoSEQ multiplex PCR, while the TCRdb copy is restricted to in-frame clones and leaves out a portion. The data contain 2,000 to 2,500 clones, around 64% of them singletons. The specimen was gut tissue. The receptors were sampled from a female BALB/c mouse in good health. Strain haplotype (MHC): H2-d.

This clone turned up a few times. Germline and genes: mouse. The read terminates 1 residue ahead of where the CDR3 ends, so the germline J gene completes it. The chain employs TRBV5 and TRBJ2-7; 7 nucleotides agree with TRBD2. Unmatched junction bases numbered 9, after V lost 0 bases and J lost 7 bases. The CDR3 spans 15 residues. The germline gives CDR1 LGHNA, CDR2 YNLKQL (reference sequence). The CDR3 loop is CASSQDDSGGGEQYF. The sequenced CDR3 bases are TGTGCCAGCAGCCAAGATGACTCTGGGGGTGGGGAACAGTAC.

Details on this clone: Gene names are mouse gene names. The read gets to within 1 residue of the CDR3 end, and the germline J gene fills in the rest. This sequence joins TRBV13-2 and TRBJ2-2; 11 bases fit TRBD2. V shed 3 bases, J shed 2 bases, and the junction held 3 bases outside the gene matches. The CDR3 contains 16 residues. Germline V gene lookup returns CDR1 NNHNN and CDR2 SYGAGS (reference sequence). The CDR3 bases that were read are TGTGCCAGCGGTGCCCGGACTGGGGGGAACACCGGGCAGCTCTAC. It specifies CASGARTGGNTGQLY. The whole CDR3 region reads CASGARTGGNTGQLYF.

As regards this clone: Genes here carry mouse names. The read comes to an end 1 residue before the CDR3 does, leaving the germline J gene to fill in the end. The chain combines TRBV20 with TRBJ1-2; TRBD1 aligns across 9 bases. CDR3 length: 14 residues. Per germline, CDR1 GFQATS and CDR2 STVNSAI. V lost 0 bases, J lost 6 bases, and 5 bases stayed unmatched. The sequenced part of the CDR3 DNA is TGTGGTGCTAGGGATCCGGGACAGGGTCCCGACTACACC. Translation gives CGARDPGQGPDYT. The whole CDR3 protein is CGARDPGQGPDYTF.

Only one count was recorded for this clone. Germline and genes here are mouse. The read ends 1 residue shy of where the CDR3 ends; the end is completed using the germline J gene. The chain uses TRBV13-2 and TRBJ2-4; 9 bases fit TRBD2. CDR1 and CDR2 from the germline V gene are NNHNN and SYGAGS (reference sequence). V was clipped by 2 bases and J by 5 bases; unmatched bases: 6. The CDR3 consists of 15 residues. The covered CDR3 bases are TGTGCCAGCGGTGAGCTGGGGACTGGGAGAAACACCTTGTAC. Its protein product is CASGELGTGRNTLY. In full, the CDR3 is CASGELGTGRNTLYF.

For this clone: The listed genes are named as in mouse. Read data end 1 residue before the CDR3 end; the end is taken from the germline J gene. This chain connects TRBV5 to TRBJ1-3; D is undetermined. The V end lost 0 bases, the J end lost 0 bases, and 6 bases lay between the germline ends. This CDR3 region has 15 residues. The germline gives CDR1 LGHNA, CDR2 YNLKQL (reference sequence). The CDR3 bases that were read are TGTGCCAGCAGCCAAGATGATAATTCTGGAAATACGCTCTAT. Protein product: CASSQDDNSGNTLY. The full CDR3 protein reads CASSQDDNSGNTLYF.

Note on this clone: Gene names and germline refer to mouse. CDR3: CASSEDWGLYEQYF. CDR3 bases read: TGTGCCAGCAGTGAGGACTGGGGGTTATATGAACAGTAC. The chain joins TRBV13-1 to TRBJ2-7; the match to TRBD2 covers 10 bases. The CDR3 is cut off 1 residue early in the read; its end comes from the germline J gene. V lost 2 bases to trimming and J lost 4 bases; unmatched junction nucleotides: 3. The CDR3 has 14 residues. The germline V gene encodes CDR1 NSHNY and CDR2 SYGAGN.

This clone appeared a few times. These gene names are mouse names. The part of the CDR3 DNA that was read is TGTGCCAGCAGTCGTCGCGGGACAGATCGAAATACGCTCTAT. This encodes CASSRRGTDRNTLY. In full, the CDR3 is CASSRRGTDRNTLYF. This sequence joins TRBV13-1 and TRBJ1-3, with 7 nucleotides matching TRBD1. The read stops 1 residue short of the end of the CDR3; the missing end is completed from the germline J gene. From germline, CDR1 is NSHNY and CDR2 SYGAGN. CDR3 size: 15 residues. The V gene end was trimmed by 4 bases and the J gene end by 5 bases; junction bases not matched to a gene: 9.

To note about this clone: Gene names are the mouse ones. The DNA read from the CDR3 is TGTGCCAGCAGCCAAGATAGGGACTGGGGGGGTGAAGAACAGTAC. Translation gives CASSQDRDWGGEEQY. The complete CDR3 protein is CASSQDRDWGGEEQYF. J is TRBJ2-7 and V is TRBV2, with 13 bases aligning to TRBD2. Read sequence stops 1 residue before the CDR3 end, and the germline J gene provides the missing end. The CDR3 loop spans 16 amino acids. Trimming cost V 0 bases and J 7 bases; bases outside gene matches: 6. Germline loops: CDR1 LGHNA, CDR2 YSYQKL.

As for this clone: Genes and germline come from the mouse. The observed sequence ends 1 residue before the CDR3 terminus, with the missing tail filled in from the germline J gene. The chain uses TRBV13-2 and TRBJ2-3; 8 bases fit TRBD2. J lost 0 bases, V lost 2 bases, and 5 bases had no gene match. Germline V gene lookup returns CDR1 NNHNN and CDR2 SYGAGS (reference sequence). This CDR3 has 16 amino acids. The CDR3 reads CASGERLGPSAETLYF. The part of the CDR3 DNA that was read is TGTGCCAGCGGTGAAAGACTGGGGCCTAGTGCAGAAACGCTGTAT.

Of note for this clone: Germline and genes here are mouse. The sequence runs out 1 residue before the end of the CDR3; the remainder is reconstructed from the germline J gene. The chain joins TRBV13-1 to TRBJ2-7, with TRBD2 matching over 14 bases. Germline CDR1 and CDR2: NSHNY and SYGAGN. CDR3 length: 17 amino acids. The junction had 9 bases not matched to a gene; V was cut back by 0 bases and J by 7 bases. The sequenced part of the CDR3 DNA is TGTGCCAGCAGTGATGCACAGTGGGGACTGGGGGGGCGGGAACAGTAC. Its translation is CASSDAQWGLGGREQY. The whole CDR3 sequence is CASSDAQWGLGGREQYF.

This clone was seen more than once but under ten times. Gene names and germline refer to mouse. The read ends 1 residue before the CDR3 terminus; that terminus is restored from the germline J gene. V is TRBV29 and J is TRBJ2-7; D not resolved. The ends were cut back, 0 bases at V and 3 bases at J, with 3 bases in the middle. The germline gives CDR1 MSHET, CDR2 SYDVDS. The CDR3 runs 12 residues. CDR3 sequence: CASSLSNYEQYF. The CDR3 bases that were read are TGTGCTAGCAGTTTATCAAACTATGAACAGTAC.

This clone was detected only a few times. Any gene name here is a mouse gene name. The CDR3 bases that were read are TGTGCCAGCAGTGATCGGGGGGGTGAACAGTAC. Protein sequence: CASSDRGGEQY. The entire CDR3 protein reads CASSDRGGEQYF. The J gene is TRBJ2-7, the V gene TRBV13-1; 7 bases align to TRBD2. The read gets to within 1 residue of the CDR3 end, and the germline J gene fills in the rest. The length of the CDR3 is 12 residues. The germline CDR1 and CDR2 sequences are NSHNY and SYGAGN. V dropped 1 base and J dropped 6; count of bases not matched to a gene: 1.

To note about this clone: Genes and germline are mouse. The read finishes 1 residue shy of the CDR3 end, and the germline J gene is used to complete it. This chain joins TRBV13-3 and TRBJ2-5, with 11 bases that match TRBD1. CDR3 length: 15 residues. The V gene end was trimmed by 5 bases and the J gene end by 1 base; junction bases not matched to a gene: 3. Germline CDR1 and CDR2: NNHDY and SYVADS. Partial CDR3 DNA: TGTGCCAGCAGCCCGGACAGGGGGCACCAAGACACCCAGTAC. Encoded protein: CASSPDRGHQDTQY. The CDR3 reads in full as CASSPDRGHQDTQYF.

This clone has only a few counts. These gene names are mouse names. The read halts 1 residue ahead of the CDR3 end, with the missing end drawn from the germline J gene. The rearrangement joins TRBV2 to TRBJ2-7, with D perhaps TRBD1 (7 bases). Trimming took 2 bases from V and 0 from J, leaving 8 bases between them. Germline assignment: CDR1 LGHNA and CDR2 YSYQKL. The CDR3 consists of 14 residues. This CDR3 reads CASSQQGGSYEQYF. The CDR3 bases that were read are TGTGCCAGCAGCCAACAGGGGGGCTCCTATGAACAGTAC.

As concerns this clone: Germline and genes: mouse. The read finishes 1 residue shy of the CDR3 end, and the germline J gene is used to complete it. V gene TRBV13-1 combines with J gene TRBJ1-2, with 12 bases aligning to TRBD1. Germline CDR1 and CDR2: NSHNY and SYGAGN. The trim removed 2 bases at V and 6 bases at J, leaving 2 bases unmatched. This CDR3 is built from 14 residues. The CDR3 here is CASSEGTGGPDYTF. The covered CDR3 bases are TGTGCCAGCAGTGAAGGGACAGGGGGCCCCGACTACACC.

Concerning this clone itself: These gene names are mouse names. The read terminates 1 residue ahead of where the CDR3 ends, so the germline J gene completes it. The J gene is TRBJ2-1, the V gene TRBV2; 8 bases map to TRBD2. With V trimmed by 3 bases and J by 3 bases, 4 bases remained unmatched. Germline CDR1 and CDR2: LGHNA and YSYQKL. The CDR3 has 15 amino acids. The chain's CDR3 is CASSQRGGGYAEQFF. The covered CDR3 bases are TGTGCCAGCAGCCAGAGGGGGGGCGGCTATGCTGAGCAGTTC.

This clone was counted only a few times. Genes here carry mouse names. The CDR3 end is not reached by the read, which stops 1 residue before it; the germline J gene fills it in. This sequence joins TRBV2 and TRBJ2-7; D is ambiguous. The CDR3 covers 12 residues. Germline V gives CDR1 LGHNA, CDR2 YSYQKL. V gave up 0 bases and J gave up 4 bases, with 4 bases separating them. CDR3 DNA (partial): TGTGCCAGCAGCCAAGACAAATATGAACAGTAC. Its protein product is CASSQDKYEQY. The whole CDR3 is CASSQDKYEQYF.

In this sample, this clone turned up a few times. Germline and genes here are mouse. The read ends 1 residue shy of where the CDR3 ends; the end is completed using the germline J gene. The chain joins TRBV5 to TRBJ2-7, with 8 bases identical to TRBD2. Germline CDR1 LGHNA, CDR2 YNLKQL (reference sequence). Unmatched junction bases numbered 6, after V lost 0 bases and J lost 5 bases. CDR3 size: 15 residues. The sequenced part of the CDR3 DNA is TGTGCCAGCAGCCAAGACCTGGGGGGTGGGGATGAACAGTAC. Its protein product is CASSQDLGGGDEQY. The whole CDR3 sequence is CASSQDLGGGDEQYF.

There are a few counts of this clone. Any gene name here is a mouse gene name. CDR3 region: CASSLAPGRGPYAEQFF. CDR3 DNA (partial): TGTGCCAGCAGCTTAGCGCCGGGAAGGGGCCCTTATGCTGAGCAGTTC. V usage is TRBV3 and J usage is TRBJ2-1, with D perhaps TRBD1 or TRBD2 (5 bases each). Read coverage stops 1 residue before the CDR3 terminus; the germline J gene supplies the remainder. Germline V CDR1 and CDR2: SNHLY, FYNGKV (reference sequence). Deletions cut 0 bases from V and 4 bases from J, with 16 bases between. The CDR3 runs 17 residues.

The table lists this clone with a count of one. Each gene name is a mouse one. The sequence runs out 1 residue before the end of the CDR3; the remainder is reconstructed from the germline J gene. The gene calls are TRBV19 and TRBJ2-3, with 8 bases fitting TRBD2. Looked up from germline, CDR1 is FNHDT and CDR2 is SITEND (reference sequence). There are 15 residues in the CDR3. V trimming: 2 bases; J trimming: 2 bases; junction bases outside the gene matches: 4. CDR3: CASSMGGLIAETLYF. The covered CDR3 bases are TGTGCCAGCAGTATGGGGGGGCTGATTGCAGAAACGCTGTAT.

With respect to this clone: These gene names are mouse names. The read comes to an end 1 residue before the CDR3 does, leaving the germline J gene to fill in the end. The V and J genes are TRBV14 and TRBJ2-7; 7 nucleotides align to TRBD2. Unmatched junction bases numbered 0, after V lost 0 bases and J lost 6 bases. Per germline, CDR1 SGHDT and CDR2 FRDEAV. The CDR3 is 12 residues long. CDR3 DNA, as far as it was read: TGTGCCAGCAGTTTCTGGGGGGGTGAACAGTAC. The encoded protein is CASSFWGGEQY. The complete CDR3 reads CASSFWGGEQYF.

This clone has just a few counts. Mouse gene names and germline throughout. Read data end 1 residue before the CDR3 end; the end is taken from the germline J gene. The genes are TRBV1 and TRBJ1-4; D remains unclear. Trimming took 1 base from V and 7 from J, leaving 1 base between them. CDR1 and CDR2 from the germline V gene are NSQYPW and LRSPGD (reference sequence). CDR3 length: 11 residues. CDR3 DNA, as far as it was read: TGCACCTGCAGTGCAGGCGAAAGATTATTT. Translating it yields CTCSAGERLF. The full-length CDR3 reads as CTCSAGERLFF.

This clone was seen more than once but under ten times. Germline and genes here are mouse. With the read ending 1 residue before the CDR3 end, the germline J gene is used to fill in that end. The chain recombines TRBV4 with TRBJ2-3; 12 bases fit TRBD2. The V segment lost 5 bases and the J segment 1 base; nucleotides outside the gene matches: 4. Germline V gives CDR1 LGHDT, CDR2 YNNKQL (reference sequence). This CDR3 has 16 residues. The CDR3 is CASSRLGGRGAETLYF. The part of the CDR3 DNA that was read is TGTGCCAGCAGCCGACTGGGGGGGCGCGGTGCAGAAACGCTGTAT.

This clone has only a few counts. Mouse gene names and germline throughout. The read ends 1 residue shy of where the CDR3 ends; the end is completed using the germline J gene. The chain joins TRBV23 to TRBJ1-4; TRBD1 reflects the table's D call only, with no check against the DNA. This CDR3 spans 16 amino acids. CDR1 is KGHTA, CDR2 FQNQQP, per germline. CDR3 bases read: TGCTCCAGCAGTCAAGAACGGGACAGGGAGAACGAAAGATTATTT. This translates into CSSSQERDRENERLF. The whole CDR3 sequence reads CSSSQERDRENERLFF.

This clone was seen a few times. The genes are named according to mouse. With the read ending 1 residue before the CDR3 end, the germline J gene is used to fill in that end. The rearrangement uses TRBV13-3 and TRBJ2-7; maybe TRBD1 (6 bases). Trimming stripped 5 bases from V and 0 bases from J, with 15 bases between. This CDR3 has 15 amino acids. Germline CDR1 reads NNHDY; CDR2 reads SYVADS. CDR3: CASRTPGQSSYEQYF. The covered CDR3 bases are TGTGCCAGCAGGACTCCGGGACAAAGCTCCTATGAACAGTAC.

Only a few counts were recorded for this clone. Gene names are mouse gene names. The sequence runs out 1 residue before the end of the CDR3; the remainder is reconstructed from the germline J gene. The V call is TRBV13-1, the J call TRBJ1-3; D might be TRBD1 (5 bases). Per the germline V gene, CDR1 is NSHNY and CDR2 is SYGAGN. This CDR3 has 16 residues. Trimming pared 0 bases from V and 0 bases from J, leaving 10 bases between. The CDR3 loop reads CASSDGDGDSGNTLYF. The part of the CDR3 DNA that was read is TGTGCCAGCAGTGATGGGGACGGGGATTCTGGAAATACGCTCTAT.